One and the same sample provided the 6 T cell receptor beta chains below, sequenced in a study of cytotoxic CD8 clonotypes in ibrutinib-treated CLL. Assay used: immunoSEQ multiplex PCR; TCRdb lists only in-frame clones, some missing. Of fewer than 400,000 clones in the sample, over 55% were seen once. This sample comprised PBMCs, obtained after 36 months of ibrutinib treatment. The receptors were sampled from a human donor with chronic lymphocytic leukemia.

The chain combines TRBV27 with TRBJ2-7, with D possibly matching TRBD2 (6 bases). The germline CDR1 and CDR2 sequences are MNHEY and SMNVEV (reference sequence). The V end lost 7 bases, the J end lost 0 bases, and 16 bases lay between the germline ends. The CDR3 length is 15 residues. The CDR3 spells CASTEVGGISYEQYF. CDR3 sequence (DNA): TGTGCCAGCACCGAAGTTGGGGGGATCTCCTACGAGCAGTACTTC.

The sample holds a few counts of this clone. The chain couples TRBV6-5 to TRBJ2-3; 7 bases line up with TRBD2. Germline V gene lookup returns CDR1 MNHEY and CDR2 SVGAGI. V shed 0 bases and J 9 bases; nucleotides not matched to a gene: 3. The CDR3 has 13 residues. The CDR3 sequence is CASSYSSGRTQYF. CDR3 sequence (DNA): TGTGCCAGCAGTTACTCGTCCGGGAGGACGCAGTATTTT.

This rearrangement joins TRBV11-3 to TRBJ2-2; TRBD1 matches 8 bases. V lost 5 bases to trimming and J lost 6 bases; unmatched junction nucleotides: 11. Germline V gives CDR1 SGHNT, CDR2 YENEEA. This CDR3 contains 16 residues. For the CDR3, the DNA is TGTGCCAGCAGCCCCACAGGGGGGAAAGTAGCCGGGGAGCTGTTTTTT. This codes for CASSPTGGKVAGELFF.

The chain has TRBV27 and TRBJ1-1, with D unclear. V was trimmed by 6 bases and J by 1 base, leaving 9 bases between them. The CDR3 is 13 amino acids. Germline CDR1 reads MNHEY; CDR2 reads SMNVEV (reference sequence). The CDR3: CASRPTGNTEAFF. The DNA for the CDR3 is TGTGCCAGCAGGCCGACGGGGAACACTGAAGCTTTCTTT.

This rearrangement joins TRBV5-1 to TRBJ1-1; D is possibly TRBD1 (5 bases). Germline CDR1 reads SGHRS; CDR2 reads YFSETQ. The V and J ends lost 0 bases and 3 bases respectively, with 12 bases between them. The CDR3 has 15 amino acids. The CDR3 here is CASSLGRVGYTEAFF. DNA for the CDR3: TGCGCCAGCAGCTTGGGCAGGGTGGGGTACACTGAAGCTTTCTTT.

V usage is TRBV18 and J usage is TRBJ2-5; no definite D call. Per germline, CDR1 KGHSH and CDR2 LQKENI. This CDR3 region has 12 residues. With 2 bases removed from V and 5 bases from J, the gap between germline ends came to 6 bases. The CDR3 protein is CASSPVPETQYF. CDR3 DNA: TGTGCCAGCTCACCAGTTCCTGAGACCCAGTACTTC.